Below, 18 T cell receptor beta chains from the same sample are listed, as sequenced in a study of T cell responses to AZD1222 COVID-19 vaccine. Assay: immunoSEQ multiplex PCR; the TCRdb copy retains only in-frame clones and omits some. Here the sample spans about 150,000 clones, approximately 91% being singletons. Source: peripheral blood, taken on day 0 of AZD1222 vaccination. These receptors came from an adult in good health.

This chain links TRBV28 with TRBJ1-1; D is perhaps TRBD1 (5 bases). The CDR3 is made up of 15 amino acids. The V gene lost 5 bases and the J gene lost 4 bases, with 17 bases spanning the gap. Germline V gene sequence: CDR1 MDHEN, CDR2 SYDVKM. In DNA form, the CDR3 reads TGTGCCAGCAGTCCGAGGGGAGGGCGGACCACTGAAGCTTTCTTT. This sequence encodes CASSPRGGRTTEAFF. The full variable domain, in which reference TRBV28 and TRBJ1-1 provide the parts outside the CDR3, is DVKVTQSSRYLVKRTGEKVFLECVQDMDHENMFWYRQDPGLGLRLIYFSYDVKMKEKGDIPEGYSVSREKKERFSLILESASTNQTSMYLCASSPRGGRTTEAFFGQGTRLTVV.

The rearrangement uses TRBV6-2 or TRBV6-3 and TRBJ1-5; D is possibly TRBD1 (6 bases). This CDR3 spans 17 amino acids. Germline CDR1 is MNHEY and CDR2 is SVGEGT. V was clipped by 6 bases and J by 3 bases, with 21 bases between them. The CDR3 protein is CASSWHREGGLNQPQHF. The DNA of the CDR3 is TGTGCCAGCAGCTGGCACAGGGAGGGGGGCCTCAATCAGCCCCAGCATTTT.

This clone was observed a handful of times. The chain joins TRBV7-3 to TRBJ2-7; the match to TRBD2 covers 12 bases. Germline-derived CDR1 and CDR2 are SGHTA and FQGTGA. Trimming cost V 2 bases and J 7 bases; bases outside gene matches: 15. CDR3 length: 18 residues. In DNA form, the CDR3 reads TGTGCCAGCAGCTTATCTCCGGGACTAGCGGGTGTTACGTGGGAGCAGTACTTC. Residues: CASSLSPGLAGVTWEQYF. The full variable domain, with the rest looked up from reference TRBV7-3 and TRBJ2-7, is GAGVSQTPSNKVTEKGKYVELRCDPISGHTALYWYRQSLGQGPEFLIYFQGTGAADDSGLPNDRFFAVRPEGSVSTLKIQRTERGDSAVYLCASSLSPGLAGVTWEQYFGPGTRLTVT.

V usage is TRBV30 and J usage is TRBJ1-5; D is undetermined. Trimming cost V 3 bases and J 0 bases, with 12 bases left between them. This CDR3 is built from 15 residues. CDR1 and CDR2 (germline): GTSNPN, SVGIG (reference sequence). The CDR3, as DNA: TGTGCCTGGAGCCTTGGGCCCTATAGCAATCAGCCCCAGCATTTT. It yields the protein CAWSLGPYSNQPQHF.

J is TRBJ2-1 and V is TRBV4-3; 10 bases fit TRBD2. The germline V gene encodes CDR1 LGHNA and CDR2 YSLEER. CDR3 length equals 17 residues. With V trimmed by 3 bases and J by 7 bases, 12 bases remained unmatched. The CDR3 here is CASSQDKTSGIQNEQFF. The CDR3 DNA reads as TGCGCCAGCAGCCAGGATAAAACTAGCGGGATCCAAAATGAGCAGTTCTTC.

The chain links TRBV24-1 to TRBJ2-1, with a weak D call TRBD1 (5 bases). V lost 3 bases, J lost 5 bases, and 13 bases lay in between. CDR3 size: 15 residues. Per the germline V gene, CDR1 is KGHDR and CDR2 is SFDVKD. The CDR3 nucleotides are TGTGCCACCAGTGATACCCTCGACAGCCACAATGAGCAGTTCTTC. Translation gives CATSDTLDSHNEQFF.

This sequence joins TRBV6-2 or TRBV6-3 and TRBJ2-3; 9 bases agree with TRBD2. V lost 2 bases, J lost 2 bases, and 2 bases stayed unmatched. In germline, CDR1 is MNHEY, CDR2 SVGEGT. The CDR3 covers 15 residues. For the CDR3, the DNA is TGTGCCAGCAGTTACGCGGGGGGGTACACAGATACGCAGTATTTT. This translates into CASSYAGGYTDTQYF.

This rearrangement joins TRBV7-2 to TRBJ1-6, with D unresolved. This CDR3 is 16 amino acids long. From germline, CDR1 is SGHTA and CDR2 FQGNSA. V shed 1 base and J shed 5 bases, with 12 bases lying between them. CDR3 bases: TGTGCCAGCAGCTTAGGGCAGCTCGTCAATAATTCACCCCTCCACTTT. Its translation is CASSLGQLVNNSPLHF.

The chain is built from TRBV5-4 and TRBJ1-2; D perhaps matches TRBD1 (5 bases). The germline V and J ends were trimmed by 4 bases and 4 bases, with 17 bases remaining between them. CDR1 is SGHNT and CDR2 is YYREEE in the germline V gene (reference sequence). This CDR3 contains 15 residues. The chain's CDR3 is CASSTPQGTLYGYTF. DNA of the CDR3: TGTGCCAGCAGCACACCACAAGGGACCCTCTATGGCTACACCTTC.

The chain links TRBV5-6 to TRBJ2-7, with D perhaps matching TRBD1 (8 bases). V lost 6 bases, J lost 3 bases, and 22 bases lay in between. Germline-derived CDR1 and CDR2 are SGHDT and YYEEEE. The CDR3 runs 16 residues. The CDR3 bases are TGTGCCAGCACCTCACAGGGGGGGGACCCACGCTACGAGCAGTACTTC. Translating it yields CASTSQGGDPRYEQYF.

The V call is TRBV5-5, the J call TRBJ2-3; perhaps TRBD2 as D (6 bases). The CDR3 sequence is 15 residues long. The V gene lost 0 bases and the J gene lost 4 bases, with 12 bases spanning the gap. The germline gives CDR1 SGHKS, CDR2 YYEKEE (reference sequence). CDR3 in amino acids: CASSLEQGGPDTQYF. The CDR3 nucleotides read TGTGCCAGCAGCTTGGAGCAGGGAGGCCCAGATACGCAGTATTTT.

J is TRBJ1-1 and V is TRBV11-1, with D uncertain. CDR1 SGHAT and CDR2 FQDESV come from the germline V gene (reference sequence). The CDR3 sequence is 14 residues long. V lost 4 bases, J lost 0 bases, and 9 bases lay in between. The CDR3 here is CASSWSSMNTEAFF. CDR3 nucleotides: TGTGCCAGCAGCTGGAGTTCCATGAACACTGAAGCTTTCTTT.

The chain employs TRBV27 and TRBJ2-2, with 10 nucleotides matching TRBD2. The ends lost 5 bases at V and 2 bases at J; junction bases unmatched: 8. Germline V gene lookup returns CDR1 MNHEY and CDR2 SMNVEV (reference sequence). This CDR3 region has 17 residues. CDR3 amino acids: CASSLTAGGPNTGELFF. The CDR3 DNA reads as TGTGCCAGCAGTCTAACAGCGGGAGGGCCTAACACCGGGGAGCTGTTTTTT.

This chain links TRBV28 with TRBJ2-7; TRBD2 matches at 15 bases. The CDR3 length is 19 residues. Germline values: CDR1 MDHEN, CDR2 SYDVKM. J lost 7 bases, V lost 5 bases, and 18 bases had no gene match. CDR3 DNA: TGTGCCAGCAGTGATCGGACTAGCGGGGGGGCCCTCATCTCGAGGGAGCAGTACTTC. Protein: CASSDRTSGGALISREQYF.

V and J are TRBV5-1 and TRBJ2-5, with 7 bases that match TRBD2. This CDR3 has 14 amino acids. V shed 4 bases, J shed 5 bases, and the junction held 8 bases outside the gene matches. Germline V gene sequence: CDR1 SGHRS, CDR2 YFSETQ. CDR3 nucleotides: TGCGCCAGCAGCGCGGGCGGGAGCGGGGAGACCCAGTACTTC. Translated: CASSAGGSGETQYF.

This clone showed up just once. The chain combines TRBV3-1 (or the pseudogene TRBV3-2) with TRBJ1-6; maybe TRBD1 (5 bases). Germline CDR1 reads LGHDT; CDR2 reads YNNKEL (reference sequence). The CDR3 has 12 amino acids. V lost 2 bases, J lost 15 bases, and 11 bases lay in between. Written as DNA, the CDR3 is TGTGCCAGCAGCCAAATAGGGGCAGTCCTCCACTTT. Its protein product is CASSQIGAVLHF.

The chain links TRBV6-5 to TRBJ2-7, with TRBD1 identical over 10 bases. The CDR3 loop spans 15 amino acids. V was pared by 7 bases and J by 4 bases, with 10 bases of the junction left unmatched. The germline CDR1 and CDR2 sequences are MNHEY and SVGAGI. The CDR3 DNA reads as TGTGCCAGCACTAAAATGGGACAGGGGTTATACGAGCAGTACTTC. As protein: CASTKMGQGLYEQYF.

CDR3 sequence: CASSLPPSETQYF. For the CDR3, the DNA is TGTGCCAGCAGCTTACCCCCCTCGGAGACCCAGTACTTC. V and J are TRBV7-3 and TRBJ2-5; D remains ambiguous. V lost 2 bases and J lost 5, with 9 bases in between. Per the germline V gene, CDR1 is SGHTA and CDR2 is FQGTGA. The CDR3 runs to 13 residues.